This note documents a single T cell receptor beta chain sequence. These data come from a study of blood T cell repertoires in COVID-19. Germline CDR1 MNHNS, CDR2 SASEGT. V gave up 2 bases and J gave up 10 bases, with 12 bases separating them. The CDR3 is 12 amino acids. Clones were sequenced by immunoSEQ multiplex PCR, and TCRdb holds only the in-frame ones, with some missing. The table records under 200,000 clones, 76% of them present only once. J is TRBJ2-7 and V is TRBV6-1, with D hard to call. The specimen sequenced was peripheral blood. The receptor was isolated from a woman older than 75 with acute or convalescent COVID-19. Here the CDR3 DNA reads TGTGCCAGCAGTGAATTTAGCTTCGAACAGTACTTC. This encodes CASSEFSFEQYF.